The 22 T cell receptor beta chains given below trace back to one sample, sequenced in a study of prognosis after radiotherapy for stage I lung cancer. Genomic DNA served as the source from which two-round multiplex PCR generated TCR beta CDR3 amplicons. It was primers specific to each TRBV and TRBJ gene that first-round PCR used. TCRdb reanalysed the multiplex PCR reads using MiXCR and keeps one entry per CDR3 protein. The table records around 51,000 distinct CDR3 sequences, about a third of them present only once. The material sequenced was PBMCs, taken before or after stereotactic body radiation therapy (not recorded which). These receptors came from a donor at least 50 years old with non-small cell lung cancer.

Note on this clonotype: The junction departs from the called germline gene at one end, perhaps through a read error. This chain uses TRBV27 with TRBJ2-7; the match to TRBD2 covers 7 bases. This CDR3 has 15 amino acids. Germline values: CDR1 MNHEY, CDR2 SMNVEV (reference sequence). The CDR3 coding sequence is TGTGCCAGTAGTCCGACTATCGGGAGGCCCTACGAGCAGTATTTC. This gives the protein CASSPTIGRPYEQYF.

This chain links TRBV6-1 with TRBJ2-2, with a weak D call TRBD1 (6 bases). The CDR3 length is 18 residues. Trimming shortened V by 2 bases and J by 5 bases, and 21 bases separated the two germline ends. Germline CDR1 and CDR2: MNHNS and SASEGT. The CDR3 DNA sequence: TGTGCCAGCAGTGAATCCCTACTGATAGGGGGTACAACCGGGGAGCTGTTTTTT. This sequence encodes CASSESLLIGGTTGELFF.

This clonotype came up many times. The chain recombines TRBV18 with TRBJ1-2; tentatively, D is TRBD1 (5 bases). Germline CDR1 and CDR2: KGHSH and LQKENI. Trimming removed 2 bases from V and 8 bases from J, with 18 bases in between. The CDR3 length is 15 residues. CDR3 bases: TGTGCCAGCTCACCAGAACCGGGGGAGCAAAGGGGCTACACCTTC. Protein: CASSPEPGEQRGYTF.

This clonotype was seen ten or more times. The chain employs TRBV19 and TRBJ1-2, with no clear D. This CDR3 contains 11 residues. Looked up from germline, CDR1 is LNHDA and CDR2 is SQIVND (reference sequence). Trimming removed 6 bases from V and 8 bases from J, with 10 bases in between. This CDR3 reads CASRHWEGYTF. CDR3 in DNA: TGTGCCAGTAGACATTGGGAGGGCTACACCTTC.

The chain employs TRBV6-2 or TRBV6-3 and TRBJ2-6; TRBD2 agrees at 9 bases. CDR1 is MNHEY and CDR2 is SVGEGT in the germline V gene. V dropped 6 bases and J dropped 2; count of bases not matched to a gene: 14. This CDR3 region has 19 residues. The CDR3, as DNA: TGTGCCAGCAGCCCGACTAGCGGTAGTAGTGGTGCTGGGGCCAACGTCCTGACTTTC. This gives the protein CASSPTSGSSGAGANVLTF.

The sample holds many counts of this clonotype. The rearrangement links TRBV7-2 to TRBJ2-7; D is possibly TRBD1 or TRBD2 (5 bases each). There are 14 residues in the CDR3. Germline V gene sequence: CDR1 SGHTA, CDR2 FQGNSA. V lost 4 bases to trimming and J lost 2 bases, with 12 bases between them. CDR3 protein: CASSWGWGTYEQYF. The CDR3 DNA reads TGTGCCAGCAGCTGGGGATGGGGGACCTACGAGCAGTACTTC.

This clonotype was detected only a few times. A far larger clone is only one base removed, so a read error is likely. The V and J genes are TRBV6-2 or TRBV6-3 and TRBJ2-7; D perhaps matches TRBD2 (7 bases). The germline V gene encodes CDR1 MNHEY and CDR2 SVGEGT. The CDR3 consists of 14 residues. In nucleotides, the CDR3 is TGTGCCAGCATTTACCGGACTAGGGGGTACGAGCAGTACTTC. This translates into CASIYRTRGYEQYF.

This clonotype was observed at least ten times. The J gene is TRBJ1-6, the V gene TRBV24-1; D may be TRBD1 (5 bases). V lost 11 bases and J 8 bases, leaving 15 bases between the germline ends. Germline assignment: CDR1 KGHDR and CDR2 SFDVKD. The CDR3 has 13 amino acids. CDR3 coding DNA: TGTGCCATACGGACAAGATCAGATTCACCCCTCCACTTT. Its translation: CAIRTRSDSPLHF.

Comment on this clonotype: This may stem from a read error, because a much larger clone lies one nucleotide away. The chain recombines TRBV6-2 or TRBV6-3 with TRBJ2-1; D is perhaps TRBD2 (6 bases). The V end lost 4 bases, the J end lost 7 bases, and 20 bases lay between the germline ends. The CDR3 extends over 16 amino acids. Germline lookup yields CDR1 MNHEY and CDR2 SVGEGT. The CDR3 sequence: CASSSGLGNCRNEQFF. DNA for the CDR3: TGTGCCAGCAGTTCGGGACTCGGGAACTGTAGGAATGAGCAGTTCTTC.

This clonotype was seen many times. The V and J genes are TRBV7-9 and TRBJ2-7; D is unclear. There are 13 residues in the CDR3. Trimming pared 7 bases from V and 0 bases from J, leaving 10 bases between. Germline V gene data show CDR1 as SEHNR and CDR2 as FQNEAQ (reference sequence). As DNA, the CDR3 is TGTGCCAGCATTTCTGACGCCTCCTACGAGCAGTACTTC. This gives the protein CASISDASYEQYF.

This clonotype was picked up many times. The chain combines TRBV12-3 or TRBV12-4 with TRBJ2-3, with 9 bases aligning to TRBD2. J lost 5 bases, V lost 9 bases, and 12 bases had no gene match. The CDR3 is made up of 15 amino acids. In DNA, the CDR3 is TGTGCCAGTTTAAGTAGCGGGAGTACTCAAGATACGCAGTATTTT. Translating it yields CASLSSGSTQDTQYF.

In this sample, this clonotype turned up many times. The CDR3 loop is CASSLVPGASSYEQYF. The CDR3 DNA follows: TGCGCCAGCAGCTTGGTCCCCGGCGCCAGCTCCTACGAGCAGTACTTC. The V gene is TRBV5-1, the J gene TRBJ2-7; D remains unclear. V was cut by 0 bases and J by 0 bases, with 13 bases left in between. Germline V gives CDR1 SGHRS, CDR2 YFSETQ. The CDR3 extends over 16 amino acids.

The gene calls are TRBV20-1 and TRBJ1-1; D remains unclear. Trimming pared 0 bases from V and 2 bases from J, leaving 10 bases between. Germline V gene lookup returns CDR1 DFQATT and CDR2 SNEGSKA (reference sequence). The length of the CDR3 is 14 residues. The CDR3 loop is CSARDVKSNTEAFF. CDR3 coding DNA: TGCAGTGCTAGAGACGTCAAAAGTAACACTGAAGCTTTCTTT.

Worth noting for this clonotype: A read error is possible here, since a much larger clone lies one base away. J is TRBJ2-5 and V is TRBV24-1; no reliable D call. Trimming removed 4 bases from V and 5 bases from J, with 13 bases in between. The CDR3 covers 14 residues. Germline values: CDR1 KGHDR, CDR2 SFDVKD. The CDR3 protein is CATSDGCLGETQYF. The CDR3 bases are TGTGCCACCAGTGACGGTTGTTTGGGGGAGACCCAGTACTTC.

As to this clonotype: Given a much more abundant clone one base away, this may be a read error. The gene calls are TRBV6-1 and TRBJ2-7, with unresolved D. The CDR3 runs to 15 residues. CDR1 is MNHNS, CDR2 SASEGT, per germline. As DNA, the CDR3 is TGTGCCAGCACCGAGTGGGCGAGCCAGACCTACGATCAGTACTTC. Its translation is CASTEWASQTYDQYF.

Comment on this clonotype: This is likely an artifact of a read error, given a far larger clone one base away. This sequence joins TRBV6-8 and TRBJ2-7; no firm D call. The germline gives CDR1 MNHGY, CDR2 SAAAGT. CDR3 length: 13 amino acids. V was clipped by 10 bases and J by 1 base, with 14 bases between them. In nucleotides, the CDR3 is TGTGCCACCAAGGTCAAATGGTCCTACGAGCAGTACTTC. This encodes CATKVKWSYEQYF.

This clonotype was observed many times. The chain couples TRBV7-2 to TRBJ2-7, with a tentative D call TRBD2 (6 bases). The germline CDR1 and CDR2 sequences are SGHTA and FQGNSA. The CDR3 spans 13 residues. Between the trimmed V and J ends, which lost 4 bases and 6 bases, there was a span of 13 bases. CDR3 region: CASSSSDYSEQYF. The CDR3 DNA sequence: TGTGCCAGCAGCTCATCGGACTACTCCGAGCAGTACTTC.

As for this clonotype: A read error likely explains this, since a far larger clone differs by one base. The chain employs TRBV6-2 or TRBV6-3 and TRBJ2-2; unclear D gene. The CDR3 consists of 15 residues. Germline loops: CDR1 MNHEY, CDR2 SVGEGT. The V end lost 6 bases, the J end lost 5 bases, and 16 bases lay between the germline ends. The CDR3 region has the DNA TGTGCCAGCAGCCCGACGGTAGGGCGGACCGGGGAGCTGTTTTTT. Protein: CASSPTVGRTGELFF.

This clonotype was found a few times. A much larger clonotype is one base distant, so this may be a read error. The chain uses TRBV11-3 and TRBJ2-3; D not certain. Trimming left V 2 bases short and J 2 bases short, with 11 bases between. The germline CDR1 and CDR2 sequences are SGHNT and YENEEA. The CDR3 length is 15 residues. CDR3 DNA sequence: TGTGCCAGCAGCTTACTGGACGTAACCACAGATACGCAGTATTTT. Protein: CASSLLDVTTDTQYF. The variable domain in full, completed from reference TRBV11-3 and TRBJ2-3, reads EAGVVQSPRYKIIEKKQPVAFWCNPISGHNTLYWYLQNLGQGPELLIRYENEEAVDDSQLPKDRFSAERLKGVDSTLKIQPAELGDSAVYLCASSLLDVTTDTQYFGPGTRLTVL.

This clonotype showed up many times. This chain connects TRBV28 to TRBJ2-3; D is undetermined. V dropped 7 bases and J dropped 0 bases, with 11 bases sitting between them. CDR1 is MDHEN and CDR2 is SYDVKM in the germline V gene. This CDR3 spans 14 amino acids. CDR3 region: CASKGGLSTDTQYF. The CDR3, as DNA: TGTGCCAGCAAAGGTGGCCTGAGCACAGATACGCAGTATTTT.

In its sample, this clonotype was seen many times. The V call is TRBV7-9, the J call TRBJ2-3; 7 bases line up with TRBD2. The CDR3 covers 14 residues. From germline, CDR1 is SEHNR and CDR2 FQNEAQ (reference sequence). V was clipped by 3 bases and J by 2 bases; unmatched bases: 2. The CDR3 region is CASSFGGNTDTQYF. CDR3 DNA sequence: TGTGCCAGCAGCTTCGGGGGGAACACAGATACGCAGTATTTT. Drawing the rest from reference TRBV7-9 and TRBJ2-3, the complete variable domain is DTGVSQNPRHKITKRGQNVTFRCDPISEHNRLYWYRQTLGQGPEFLTYFQNEAQLEKSRLLSDRFSAERPKGSFSTLEIQRTEQGDSAMYLCASSFGGNTDTQYFGPGTRLTVL.

The V gene is TRBV5-1, the J gene TRBJ1-1; D gene ambiguous. Looked up from germline, CDR1 is SGHRS and CDR2 is YFSETQ. The CDR3 totals 13 residues. V lost 3 bases and J lost 0, with 6 bases in between. CDR3: CASSYKVNTEAFF. In DNA form, the CDR3 reads TGCGCCAGCAGCTACAAGGTGAACACTGAAGCTTTCTTT.